This T cell receptor beta chain emerged from a study of T cell responses to AZD1222 COVID-19 vaccine. The study's findings and limits: Spike regions recognized by vaccine-associated CD4 TCRs spanned the protein, led by 160-218 and 743-854. Only 5 or 6 people who got AZD1222 tested seropositive at baseline. Repertoire sampling occurred only after the peak T cell response.

Germline V gives CDR1 LNHDA, CDR2 SQIVND (reference sequence). V was cut by 3 bases and J by 1 base, with 13 bases left in between. The CDR3 covers 15 residues. This clone came up once. Its antigen is not known. Generated by immunoSEQ multiplex PCR, the TCRdb table keeps only in-frame clones and is missing some. The table shows roughly 150,000 clones, with 90% to 95% occurring only once. This TCR came from an adult who received the AZD1222 COVID-19 vaccine. Here the sequenced sample was peripheral blood, taken 28 days after the second AZD1222 dose. The V and J genes are TRBV19 and TRBJ2-7; a possible D gene is TRBD2 (6 bases). CDR3 DNA: TGTGCCAGTAGTATCAGCAGTGGAGGGTCCTACGAGCAGTACTTC. It specifies CASSISSGGSYEQYF. Full variable domain (missing parts from reference TRBV19 and TRBJ2-7): DGGITQSPKYLFRKEGQNVTLSCEQNLNHDAMYWYRQDPGQGLRLIYYSQIVNDFQKGDIAEGYSVSREKKESFPLTVTSAQKNPTAFYLCASSISSGGSYEQYFGPGTRLTVT.